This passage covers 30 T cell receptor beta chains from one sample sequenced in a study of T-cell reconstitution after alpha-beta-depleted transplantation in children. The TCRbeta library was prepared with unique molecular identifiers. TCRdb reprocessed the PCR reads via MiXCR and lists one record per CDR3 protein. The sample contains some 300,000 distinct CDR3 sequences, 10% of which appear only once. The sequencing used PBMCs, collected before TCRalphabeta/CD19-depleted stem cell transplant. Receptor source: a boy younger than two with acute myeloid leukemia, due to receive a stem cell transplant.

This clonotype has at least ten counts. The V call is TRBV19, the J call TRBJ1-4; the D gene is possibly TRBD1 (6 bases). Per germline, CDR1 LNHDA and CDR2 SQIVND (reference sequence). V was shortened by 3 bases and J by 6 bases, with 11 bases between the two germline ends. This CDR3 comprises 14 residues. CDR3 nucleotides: TGTGCCAGTAGTATCTGGTCAGGGGATGAAAAACTGTTTTTT. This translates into CASSIWSGDEKLFF. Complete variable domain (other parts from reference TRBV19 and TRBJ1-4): DGGITQSPKYLFRKEGQNVTLSCEQNLNHDAMYWYRQDPGQGLRLIYYSQIVNDFQKGDIAEGYSVSREKKESFPLTVTSAQKNPTAFYLCASSIWSGDEKLFFGSGTQLSVL.

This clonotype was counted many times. The CDR3, as DNA: TGTGCCAGCAGCCACCGCGTCGCTGAAGCTTTCTTT. Translation: CASSHRVAEAFF. The chain couples TRBV3-1 to TRBJ1-1; D call uncertain. CDR3 size: 12 residues. Germline V gives CDR1 LGHDT, CDR2 YNNKEL (reference sequence). The V gene lost 3 bases and the J gene lost 6 bases, with 8 bases spanning the gap.

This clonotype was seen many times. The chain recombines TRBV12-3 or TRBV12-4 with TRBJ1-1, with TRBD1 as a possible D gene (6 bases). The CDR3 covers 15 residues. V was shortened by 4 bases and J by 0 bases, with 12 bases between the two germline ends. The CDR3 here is CASSSRGAMNTEAFF. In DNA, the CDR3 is TGTGCCAGCAGTTCCAGGGGCGCAATGAACACTGAAGCTTTCTTT.

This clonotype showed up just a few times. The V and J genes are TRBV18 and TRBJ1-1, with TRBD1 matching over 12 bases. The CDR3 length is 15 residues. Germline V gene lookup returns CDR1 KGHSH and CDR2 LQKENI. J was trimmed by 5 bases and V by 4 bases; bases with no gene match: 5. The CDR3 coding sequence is TGTGCCAGCTCACGGGACAGGGGGCTTGGAACTGAAGCTTTCTTT. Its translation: CASSRDRGLGTEAFF.

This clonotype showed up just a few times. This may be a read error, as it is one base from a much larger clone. DNA for the CDR3: TGCTGTGCTAGAGATTCCCGCAGGGGCGACCCAAACTATGGCTACACCTTC. It translates to CCARDSRRGDPNYGYTF. The rearrangement links TRBV20-1 to TRBJ1-2; a weak D match, TRBD1 (6 bases). Germline CDR1 reads DFQATT; CDR2 reads SNEGSKA (reference sequence). This CDR3 contains 17 residues.

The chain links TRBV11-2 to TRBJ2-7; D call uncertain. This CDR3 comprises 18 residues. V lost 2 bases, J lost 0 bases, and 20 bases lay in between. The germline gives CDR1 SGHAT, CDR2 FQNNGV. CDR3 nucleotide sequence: TGTGCCAGCAGCTTAAGGAGTAATGCACCCTCAAGCTCCTACGAGCAGTACTTC. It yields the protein CASSLRSNAPSSSYEQYF. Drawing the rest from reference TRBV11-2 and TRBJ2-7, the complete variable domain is EAGVAQSPRYKIIEKRQSVAFWCNPISGHATLYWYQQILGQGPKLLIQFQNNGVVDDSQLPKDRFSAERLKGVDSTLKIQPAKLEDSAVYLCASSLRSNAPSSSYEQYFGPGTRLTVT.

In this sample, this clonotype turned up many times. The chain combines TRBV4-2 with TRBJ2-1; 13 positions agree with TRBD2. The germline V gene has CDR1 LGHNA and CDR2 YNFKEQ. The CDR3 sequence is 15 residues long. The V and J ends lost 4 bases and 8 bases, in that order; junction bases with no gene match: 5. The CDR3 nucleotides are TGTGCCAGCAGCCCGACTAGCGGGGGGTCCGATGAGCAGTTCTTC. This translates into CASSPTSGGSDEQFF.

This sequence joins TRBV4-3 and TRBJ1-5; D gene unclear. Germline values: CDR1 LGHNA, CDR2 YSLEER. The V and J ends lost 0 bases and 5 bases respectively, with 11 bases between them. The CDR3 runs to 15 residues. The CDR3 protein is CASSQDGQLYQPQHF. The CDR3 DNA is TGCGCCAGCAGCCAAGATGGCCAGCTTTATCAGCCCCAGCATTTT.

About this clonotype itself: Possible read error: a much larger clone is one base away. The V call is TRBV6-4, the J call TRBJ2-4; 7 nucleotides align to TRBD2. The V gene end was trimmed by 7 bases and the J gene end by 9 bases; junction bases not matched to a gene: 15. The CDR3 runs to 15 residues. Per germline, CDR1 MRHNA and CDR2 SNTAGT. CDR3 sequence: CASKRTGNLAVIQYF. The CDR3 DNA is TGTGCCAGCAAACGGACCGGCAACCTAGCGGTCATTCAGTACTTC.

Here the CDR3 reads CASSIIRNYGYTF. CDR3 nucleotide sequence: TGTGCCAGTAGTATCATCAGGAACTATGGCTACACCTTC. V gene TRBV19 combines with J gene TRBJ1-2; no clear D gene. The CDR3 is made up of 13 amino acids. The V end was cut by 3 bases, the J end by 2 bases, with 7 bases between. Germline loops: CDR1 LNHDA, CDR2 SQIVND (reference sequence).

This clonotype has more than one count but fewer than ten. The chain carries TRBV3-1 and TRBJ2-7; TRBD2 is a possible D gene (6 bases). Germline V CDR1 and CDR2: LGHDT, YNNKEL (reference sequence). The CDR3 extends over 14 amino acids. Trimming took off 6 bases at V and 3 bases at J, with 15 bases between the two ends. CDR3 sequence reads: CASSSSASLYEQYF. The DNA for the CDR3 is TGTGCCAGCAGTTCTAGCGCAAGTCTCTACGAGCAGTACTTC.

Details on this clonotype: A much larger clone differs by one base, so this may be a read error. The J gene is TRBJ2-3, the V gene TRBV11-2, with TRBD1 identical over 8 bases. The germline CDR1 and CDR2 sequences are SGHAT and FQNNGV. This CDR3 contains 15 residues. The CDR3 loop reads CTSSPPDRVSDTQYF. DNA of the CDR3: TGTACCAGCAGCCCCCCGGACAGGGTCTCAGATACGCAGTATTTT.

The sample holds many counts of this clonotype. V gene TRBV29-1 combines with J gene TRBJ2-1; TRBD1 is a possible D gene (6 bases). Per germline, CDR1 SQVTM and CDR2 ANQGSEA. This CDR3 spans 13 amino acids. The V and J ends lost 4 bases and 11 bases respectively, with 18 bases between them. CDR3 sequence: CSVGTVLTAQQFF. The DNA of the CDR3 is TGCAGCGTTGGGACAGTCTTAACGGCCCAGCAGTTCTTC.

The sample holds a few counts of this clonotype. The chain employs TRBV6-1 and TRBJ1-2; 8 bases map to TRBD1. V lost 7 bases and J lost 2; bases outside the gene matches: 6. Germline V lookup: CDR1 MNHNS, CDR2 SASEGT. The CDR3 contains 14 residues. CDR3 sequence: CASTRTGTNYGYTF. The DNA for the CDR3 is TGTGCCAGCACCCGGACAGGGACGAACTATGGCTACACCTTC.

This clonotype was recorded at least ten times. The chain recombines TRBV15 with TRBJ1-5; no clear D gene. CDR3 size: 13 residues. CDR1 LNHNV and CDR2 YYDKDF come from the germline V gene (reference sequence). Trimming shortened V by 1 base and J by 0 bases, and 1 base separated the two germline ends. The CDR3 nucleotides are TGTGCCACCAGCAGAGGTAGCAATCAGCCCCAGCATTTT. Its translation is CATSRGSNQPQHF.

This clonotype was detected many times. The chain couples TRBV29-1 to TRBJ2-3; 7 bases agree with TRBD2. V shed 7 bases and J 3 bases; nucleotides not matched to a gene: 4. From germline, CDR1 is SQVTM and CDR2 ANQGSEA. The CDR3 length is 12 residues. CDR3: CSAGTTTDTQYF. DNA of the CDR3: TGCAGCGCCGGGACTACAACAGATACGCAGTATTTT.

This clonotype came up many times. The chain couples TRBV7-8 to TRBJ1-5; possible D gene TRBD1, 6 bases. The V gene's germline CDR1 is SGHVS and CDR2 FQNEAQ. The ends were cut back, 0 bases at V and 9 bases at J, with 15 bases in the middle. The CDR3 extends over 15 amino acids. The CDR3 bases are TGTGCCAGCAGCTTAGCGCACAGGGCCTTAGGGCCCCAGCATTTT. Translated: CASSLAHRALGPQHF.

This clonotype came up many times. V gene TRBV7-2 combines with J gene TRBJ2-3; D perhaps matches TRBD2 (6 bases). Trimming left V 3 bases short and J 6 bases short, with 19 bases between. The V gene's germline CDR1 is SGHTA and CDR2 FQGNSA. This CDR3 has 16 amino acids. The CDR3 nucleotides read TGTGCCAGCAGCTTTGCCGGACTAACAGTGAGGGATACGCAGTATTTT. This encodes CASSFAGLTVRDTQYF. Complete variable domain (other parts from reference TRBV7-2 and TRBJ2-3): GAGVSQSPSNKVTEKGKDVELRCDPISGHTALYWYRQSLGQGLEFLIYFQGNSAPDKSGLPSDRFSAERTGGSVSTLTIQRTQQEDSAVYLCASSFAGLTVRDTQYFGPGTRLTVL.

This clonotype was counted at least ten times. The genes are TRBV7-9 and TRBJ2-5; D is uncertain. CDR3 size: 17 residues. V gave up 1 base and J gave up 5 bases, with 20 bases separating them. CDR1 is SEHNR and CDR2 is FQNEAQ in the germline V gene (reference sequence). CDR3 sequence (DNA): TGTGCCAGCAGCTTAGGATTAGGAGACATTCAACGGGAGACCCAGTACTTC. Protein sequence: CASSLGLGDIQRETQYF.

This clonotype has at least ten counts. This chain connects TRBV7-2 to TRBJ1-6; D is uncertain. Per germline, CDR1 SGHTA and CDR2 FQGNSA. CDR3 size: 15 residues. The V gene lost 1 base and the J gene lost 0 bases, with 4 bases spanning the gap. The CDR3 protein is CASSLGYSYNSPLHF. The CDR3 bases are TGTGCCAGCAGCTTAGGATACTCCTATAATTCACCCCTCCACTTT. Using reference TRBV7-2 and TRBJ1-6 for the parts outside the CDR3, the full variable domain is GAGVSQSPSNKVTEKGKDVELRCDPISGHTALYWYRQSLGQGLEFLIYFQGNSAPDKSGLPSDRFSAERTGGSVSTLTIQRTQQEDSAVYLCASSLGYSYNSPLHFGNGTRLTVT.

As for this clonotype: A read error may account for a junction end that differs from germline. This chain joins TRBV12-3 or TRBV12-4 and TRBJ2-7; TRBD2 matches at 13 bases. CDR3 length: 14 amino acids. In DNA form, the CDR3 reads TGTGCCAGCAGTCGGACTAGCGGGAGATTCGAGCATTACTTC. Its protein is CASSRTSGRFEHYF.

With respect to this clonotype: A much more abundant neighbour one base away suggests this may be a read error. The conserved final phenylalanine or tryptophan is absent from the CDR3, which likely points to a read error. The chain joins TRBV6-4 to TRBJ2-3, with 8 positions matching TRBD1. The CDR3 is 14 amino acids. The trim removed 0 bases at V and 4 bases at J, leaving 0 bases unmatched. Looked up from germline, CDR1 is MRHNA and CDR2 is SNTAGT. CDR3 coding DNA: TGTGCCAGCAGTGACTCACAGGGGGCAGATACGCAGTATGTT. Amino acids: CASSDSQGADTQYV.

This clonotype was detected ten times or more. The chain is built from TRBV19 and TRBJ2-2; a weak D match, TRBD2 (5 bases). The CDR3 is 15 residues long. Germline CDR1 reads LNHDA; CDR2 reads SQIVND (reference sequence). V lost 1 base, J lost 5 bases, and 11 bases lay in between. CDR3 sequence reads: CASSIGHGETGELFF. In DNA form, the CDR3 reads TGTGCCAGTAGTATAGGGCACGGGGAGACCGGGGAGCTGTTTTTT.

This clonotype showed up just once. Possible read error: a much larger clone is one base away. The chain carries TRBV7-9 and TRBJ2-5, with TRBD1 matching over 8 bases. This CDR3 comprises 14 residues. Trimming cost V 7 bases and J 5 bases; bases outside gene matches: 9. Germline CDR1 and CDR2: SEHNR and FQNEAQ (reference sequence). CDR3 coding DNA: TGTGCCAGCACCTCCCGGACAGGGCGTGAGACCCAGTACTTC. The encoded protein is CASTSRTGRETQYF. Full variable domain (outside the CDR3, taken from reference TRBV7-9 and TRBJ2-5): DTGVSQNPRHKITKRGQNVTFRCDPISEHNRLYWYRQTLGQGPEFLTYFQNEAQLEKSRLLSDRFSAERPKGSFSTLEIQRTEQGDSAMYLCASTSRTGRETQYFGPGTRLLVL.

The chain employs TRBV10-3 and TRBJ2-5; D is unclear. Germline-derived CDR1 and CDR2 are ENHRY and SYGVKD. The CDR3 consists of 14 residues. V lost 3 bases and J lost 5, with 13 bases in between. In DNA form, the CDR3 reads TGTGCCATCAGTGATAGTTTGATGGGGGAGACCCAGTACTTC. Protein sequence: CAISDSLMGETQYF.

The CDR3 region is CSARTGRVEKDEQYF. CDR3 bases: TGCAGTGCTAGAACAGGGAGAGTGGAAAAGGACGAGCAGTACTTC. The chain joins TRBV20-1 to TRBJ2-7; tentatively, D is TRBD1 (6 bases). Trimming pared 2 bases from V and 5 bases from J, leaving 19 bases between. The CDR3 sequence is 15 residues long. CDR1 is DFQATT, CDR2 SNEGSKA, per germline (reference sequence).

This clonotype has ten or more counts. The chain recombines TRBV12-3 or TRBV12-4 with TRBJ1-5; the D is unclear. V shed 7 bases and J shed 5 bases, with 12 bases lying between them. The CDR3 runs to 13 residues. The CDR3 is CASTPGSYQPQHF. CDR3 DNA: TGTGCCAGCACCCCCGGGAGTTATCAGCCCCAGCATTTT.

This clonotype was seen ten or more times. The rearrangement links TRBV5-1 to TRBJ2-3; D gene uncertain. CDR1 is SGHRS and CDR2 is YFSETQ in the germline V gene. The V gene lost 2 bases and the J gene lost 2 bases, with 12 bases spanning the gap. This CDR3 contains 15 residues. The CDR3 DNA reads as TGCGCCAGCAGCTTTACAACAGTAGCCACAGATACGCAGTATTTT. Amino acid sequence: CASSFTTVATDTQYF.

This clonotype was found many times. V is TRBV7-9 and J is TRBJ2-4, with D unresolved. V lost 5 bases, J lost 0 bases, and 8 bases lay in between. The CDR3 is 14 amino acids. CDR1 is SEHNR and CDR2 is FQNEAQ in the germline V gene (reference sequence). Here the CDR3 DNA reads TGTGCCAGCAGCGGATGGAGAGCCAAAAACATTCAGTACTTC. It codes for CASSGWRAKNIQYF.

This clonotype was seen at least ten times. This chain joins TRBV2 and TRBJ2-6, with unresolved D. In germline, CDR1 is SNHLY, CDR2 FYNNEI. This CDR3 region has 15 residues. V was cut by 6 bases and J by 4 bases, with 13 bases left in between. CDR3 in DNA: TGTGCCAGCAGGCTACAGAACTCCGGGGCCAACGTCCTGACTTTC. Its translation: CASRLQNSGANVLTF.